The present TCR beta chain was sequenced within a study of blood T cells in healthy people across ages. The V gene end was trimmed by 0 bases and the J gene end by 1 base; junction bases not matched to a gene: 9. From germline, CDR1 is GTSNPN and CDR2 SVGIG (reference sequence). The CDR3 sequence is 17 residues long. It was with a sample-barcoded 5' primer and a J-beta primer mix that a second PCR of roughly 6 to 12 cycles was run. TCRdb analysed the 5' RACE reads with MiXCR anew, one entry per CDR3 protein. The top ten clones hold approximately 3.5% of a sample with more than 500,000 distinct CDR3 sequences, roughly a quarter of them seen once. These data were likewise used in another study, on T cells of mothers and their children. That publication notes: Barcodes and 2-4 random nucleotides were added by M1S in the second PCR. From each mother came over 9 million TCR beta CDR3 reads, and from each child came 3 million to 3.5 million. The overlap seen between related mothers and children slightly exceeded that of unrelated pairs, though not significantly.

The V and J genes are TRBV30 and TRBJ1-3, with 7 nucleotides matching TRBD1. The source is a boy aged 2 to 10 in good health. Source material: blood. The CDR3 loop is CAWSVPGAQGSGNTIYF. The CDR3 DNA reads TGTGCCTGGAGTGTACCCGGGGCACAGGGGTCTGGAAACACCATATATTTT.